The sample holds a few counts of the clone carrying this TCR beta chain. Clones were sequenced by immunoSEQ multiplex PCR, and TCRdb holds only the in-frame ones, with some missing. The sample carries roughly 98,000 clones, 88% recorded once. The sample is drawn from a study of T cell responses to AZD1222 COVID-19 vaccine. J was trimmed by 3 bases and V by 3 bases; bases with no gene match: 8. There are 16 residues in the CDR3. Germline V CDR1 and CDR2: ENHRY, SYGVKD. V gene TRBV10-3 combines with J gene TRBJ1-1; 9 bases match TRBD1. This sequence originates from an adult who received the AZD1222 COVID-19 vaccine. The specimen comprised peripheral blood, sampled 28 days after the second AZD1222 dose. The CDR3 sequence: CAISDQTGGRDTEAFF. Written as DNA, the CDR3 is TGTGCCATCAGTGACCAGACAGGGGGAAGGGACACTGAAGCTTTCTTT.